This T cell receptor (beta chain) comes out of a study of cytomegalovirus exposure and HLA in healthy donors. Study summary: Out of 150 million to 200 million T cells, an earlier analysis found more than 95 million unique TCR beta sequences in total. From donors who were HLA-typed, an early data release held around 85 million unique TCRs. Whole-study results and caveats: Roughly uniform sequencing depth across donors was assumed, possibly incorrectly.

With 60 Vbeta and 13 Jbeta primers, the PCR was carried out. Method: immunoSEQ multiplex PCR; TCRdb's copy keeps in-frame clones and lacks some. The table shows approximately 170,000 clones, with approximately 75% occurring only once. Each donor was nominally healthy when sampled (though unrecorded immune exposures were likely). Germline values: CDR1 MDHEN, CDR2 SYDVKM. This CDR3 has 15 amino acids. The V end was cut by 2 bases, the J end by 0 bases, with 7 bases between. Remarks on this clone: Its antigen is still unknown.

The TCR comes from a man aged 25 to 45 in good health and CMV-seropositive. The rearrangement links TRBV28 to TRBJ2-2; D remains ambiguous. Sample: PBMCs. CDR3 DNA sequence: TGTGCCAGCAGTTTACTCGTAACGAACACCGGGGAGCTGTTTTTT. Its protein is CASSLLVTNTGELFF. Full variable domain (outside the CDR3, taken from reference TRBV28 and TRBJ2-2): DVKVTQSSRYLVKRTGEKVFLECVQDMDHENMFWYRQDPGLGLRLIYFSYDVKMKEKGDIPEGYSVSREKKERFSLILESASTNQTSMYLCASSLLVTNTGELFFGEGSRLTVL.